This T cell receptor (beta chain) came from a study of blood T cell repertoires in COVID-19. CDR1 and CDR2 from the germline V gene are LGHNT and FRNRAP. V was pared by 3 bases and J by 5 bases, with 10 bases between. There are 13 residues in the CDR3. As handled by the study authors: Estimates of nucleated cell counts were drawn from the amplification of reference gene primers. The repertoire was sequenced with immunoSEQ multiplex PCR; TCRdb's copy has only in-frame clones and lacks some. The DNA gave D and trimming, while V, J and clone size come from that table. The repertoire holds some 250,000 clones, with about three quarters as singletons. This clone was counted once.

The sample consisted of peripheral blood. This rearrangement joins TRBV12-5 to TRBJ1-1, with D perhaps matching TRBD1 (6 bases). The receptor was derived from a woman of 80 years or more with acute or convalescent COVID-19. The CDR3 DNA follows: TGTGCTAGTGGTTTAGGGGGGGGGACTGAAGCTTTCTTT. Its protein product is CASGLGGGTEAFF.